This TCR beta chain is from a study of monozygotic twins with inflammatory bowel disease. Study-wide results and limits: Varied immunosuppressive treatments among patients may have increased repertoire variability. Twin concordance left repertoire similarity unchanged, with limited power a possible explanation for this lack of difference.

Germline values: CDR1 SQVTM, CDR2 ANQGSEA. The CDR3 length is 12 residues. After re-calling the 5' RACE reads, TCRdb lists one entry per CDR3 protein, DNA absent. The table counts roughly 160,000 distinct CDR3 sequences; about 2.4% lies in the top ten. A note on this clonotype: Its antigen is currently unknown.

The sequence was collected from a human donor with ulcerative colitis or Crohn's disease, or a healthy co-twin of an affected twin (not recorded which). The rearrangement uses TRBV29-1 and TRBJ1-1; TCRdb returns TRBD1, unconfirmable since there is no DNA. The sample consisted of blood. Here the CDR3 reads CSVHRGDTEAFF.